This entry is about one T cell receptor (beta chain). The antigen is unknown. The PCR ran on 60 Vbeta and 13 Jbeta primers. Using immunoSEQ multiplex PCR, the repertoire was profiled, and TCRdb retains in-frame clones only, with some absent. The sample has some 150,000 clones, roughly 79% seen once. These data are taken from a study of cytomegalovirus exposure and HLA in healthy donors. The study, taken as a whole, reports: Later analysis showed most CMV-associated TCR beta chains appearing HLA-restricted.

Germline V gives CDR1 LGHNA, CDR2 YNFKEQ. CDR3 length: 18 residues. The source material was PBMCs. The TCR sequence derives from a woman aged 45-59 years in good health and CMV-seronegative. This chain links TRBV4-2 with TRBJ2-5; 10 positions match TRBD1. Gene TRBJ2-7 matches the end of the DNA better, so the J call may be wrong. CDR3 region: CASSQDDRGRSPTYEQYF. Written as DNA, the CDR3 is TGTGCCAGCAGCCAAGATGACAGGGGGCGCTCCCCCACCTACGAGCAGTACTTC.